The 4 T cell receptor beta chains in this list originate from one sample, sequenced in a study of T cells in Graves' hyperthyroidism and ophthalmopathy. RNA transcripts were the template for amplifying TCR beta CDR3 regions. The HTBI primer set was used in a first-round RT-PCR of the TCR CDR3. TCRdb redid the calling of the multiplex PCR reads with MiXCR, one entry per CDR3 protein. In the table there are approximately 700,000 distinct CDR3 sequences, about a sixth of which are singletons. Sequencing was performed on blood. The source is a young man with Graves' hyperthyroidism.

This clonotype occurred a few times. The rearrangement joins TRBV10-1 to TRBJ1-3; 7 bases are shared with TRBD1. The J segment lost 2 bases and the V segment lost 2 bases, leaving 6 bases of the junction unmatched. There are 16 residues in the CDR3. The germline V gene encodes CDR1 WNHNN and CDR2 SYGVQD (reference sequence). For the CDR3, the DNA is TGCGCCAGCAGTGAGGGTCAGGGGGTCACTGGAAACACCATATATTTT. It yields the protein CASSEGQGVTGNTIYF.

The J gene is TRBJ1-4, the V gene TRBV7-9, with 8 nucleotides matching TRBD1. The CDR3 contains 15 residues. V shed 1 base and J 7 bases; nucleotides not matched to a gene: 5. Germline-derived CDR1 and CDR2 are SEHNR and FQNEAQ (reference sequence). The chain's CDR3 is CASSLVDRGSEKLFF. Here the CDR3 DNA reads TGTGCCAGCAGCTTAGTCGACAGGGGTAGTGAAAAACTGTTTTTT.

This clonotype was seen many times. This chain joins TRBV28 and TRBJ2-7; 14 bases map to TRBD2. Germline V gene data show CDR1 as MDHEN and CDR2 as SYDVKM. V trimming: 6 bases; J trimming: 9 bases; junction bases outside the gene matches: 22. The CDR3 loop spans 19 amino acids. Here the CDR3 reads CASSHRLGTSGSKPLGQYF. For the CDR3, the DNA is TGTGCCAGCAGCCACCGCTTGGGGACTAGCGGGAGTAAACCGCTGGGGCAGTACTTC.

This clonotype came up many times. J is TRBJ2-2 and V is TRBV29-1; D not resolved. V lost 2 bases and J lost 1, with 5 bases in between. The germline CDR1 and CDR2 sequences are SQVTM and ANQGSEA. The CDR3 covers 13 residues. The CDR3: CSVEFGNTGELFF. In nucleotides, the CDR3 is TGCAGCGTTGAATTCGGGAACACCGGGGAGCTGTTTTTT.